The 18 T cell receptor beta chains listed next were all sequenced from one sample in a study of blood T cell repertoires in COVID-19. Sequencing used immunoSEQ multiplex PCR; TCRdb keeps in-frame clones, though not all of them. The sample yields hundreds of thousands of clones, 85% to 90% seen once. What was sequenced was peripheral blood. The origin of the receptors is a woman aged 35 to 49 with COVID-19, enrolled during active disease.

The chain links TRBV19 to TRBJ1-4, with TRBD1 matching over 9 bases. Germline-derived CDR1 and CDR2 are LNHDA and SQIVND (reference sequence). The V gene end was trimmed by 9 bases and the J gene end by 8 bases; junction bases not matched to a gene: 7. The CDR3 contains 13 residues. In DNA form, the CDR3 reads TGTGCCAGCCCCGGGACAGGGAGCGAAAAACTGTTTTTT. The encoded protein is CASPGTGSEKLFF.

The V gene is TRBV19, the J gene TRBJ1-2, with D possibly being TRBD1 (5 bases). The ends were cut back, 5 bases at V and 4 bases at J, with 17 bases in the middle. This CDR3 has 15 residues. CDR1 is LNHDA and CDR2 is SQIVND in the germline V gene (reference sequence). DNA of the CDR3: TGTGCCAGTAGTGTAGGGGCTACACTCCGCTATGGCTACACCTTC. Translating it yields CASSVGATLRYGYTF.

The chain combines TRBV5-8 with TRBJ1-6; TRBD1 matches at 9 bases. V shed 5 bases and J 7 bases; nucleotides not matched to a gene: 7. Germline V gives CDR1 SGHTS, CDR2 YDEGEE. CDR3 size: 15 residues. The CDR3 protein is CASSWGQGENSPLHF. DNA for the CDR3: TGTGCCAGCAGTTGGGGACAGGGAGAGAATTCACCCCTCCACTTT. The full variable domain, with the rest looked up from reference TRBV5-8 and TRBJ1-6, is EAGVTQSPTHLIKTRGQQATLRCSPISGHTSVYWYQQALGLGLQFLLWYDEGEERNRGNFPPRFSGRQFPNYSSELNVNALELEDSALYLCASSWGQGENSPLHFGNGTRLTVT.

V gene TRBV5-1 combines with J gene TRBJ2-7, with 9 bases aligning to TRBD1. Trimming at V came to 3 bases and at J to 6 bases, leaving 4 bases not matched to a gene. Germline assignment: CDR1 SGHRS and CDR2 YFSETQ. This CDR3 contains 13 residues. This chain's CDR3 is CASSWGQGSEQYF. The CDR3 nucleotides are TGCGCCAGCAGCTGGGGACAGGGTAGCGAGCAGTACTTC.

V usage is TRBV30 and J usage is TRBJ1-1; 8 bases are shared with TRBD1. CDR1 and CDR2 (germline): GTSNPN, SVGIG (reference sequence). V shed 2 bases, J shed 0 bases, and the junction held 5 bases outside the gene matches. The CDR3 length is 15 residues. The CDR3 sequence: CAWSKRTGLNTEAFF. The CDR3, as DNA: TGTGCCTGGAGTAAACGGACAGGGCTGAACACTGAAGCTTTCTTT.

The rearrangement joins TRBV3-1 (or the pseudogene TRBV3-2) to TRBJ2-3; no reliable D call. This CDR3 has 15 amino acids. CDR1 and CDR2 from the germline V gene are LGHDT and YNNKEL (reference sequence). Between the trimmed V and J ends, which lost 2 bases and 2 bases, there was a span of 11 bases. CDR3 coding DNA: TGTGCCAGCAGCCAAAAGAGGCCGAACACAGATACGCAGTATTTT. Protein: CASSQKRPNTDTQYF.

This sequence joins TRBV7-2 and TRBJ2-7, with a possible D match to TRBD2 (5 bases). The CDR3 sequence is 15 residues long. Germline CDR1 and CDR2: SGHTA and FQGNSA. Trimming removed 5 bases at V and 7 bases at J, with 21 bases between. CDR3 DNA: TGTGCCAGCAGCCCCATAGCGAGGATGGGCAGTGAGCAGTACTTC. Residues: CASSPIARMGSEQYF.

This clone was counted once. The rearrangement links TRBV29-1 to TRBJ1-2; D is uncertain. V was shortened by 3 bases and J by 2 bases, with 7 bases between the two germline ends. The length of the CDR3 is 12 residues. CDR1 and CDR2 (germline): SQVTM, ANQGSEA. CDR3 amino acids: CSVEEQNYGYTF. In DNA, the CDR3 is TGCAGCGTTGAGGAGCAGAACTATGGCTACACCTTC. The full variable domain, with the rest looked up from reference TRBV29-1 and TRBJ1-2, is SAVISQKPSRDICQRGTSLTIQCQVDSQVTMMFWYRQQPGQSLTLIATANQGSEATYESGFVIDKFPISRPNLTFSTLTVSNMSPEDSSIYLCSVEEQNYGYTFGSGTRLTVV.

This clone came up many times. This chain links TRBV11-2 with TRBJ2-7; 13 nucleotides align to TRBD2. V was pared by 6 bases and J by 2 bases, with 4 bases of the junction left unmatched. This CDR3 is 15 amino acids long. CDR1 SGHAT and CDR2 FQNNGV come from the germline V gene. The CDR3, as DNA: TGTGCCAGCAGGGCCGGGACTAGCGGGACCTACGAGCAGTACTTC. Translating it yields CASRAGTSGTYEQYF.

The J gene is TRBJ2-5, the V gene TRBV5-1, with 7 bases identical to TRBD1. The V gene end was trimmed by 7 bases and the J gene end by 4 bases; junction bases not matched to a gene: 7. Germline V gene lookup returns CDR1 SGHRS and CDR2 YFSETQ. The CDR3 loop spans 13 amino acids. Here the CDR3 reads CASQTGVGETQYF. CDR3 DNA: TGCGCCAGCCAAACAGGGGTGGGAGAGACCCAGTACTTC.

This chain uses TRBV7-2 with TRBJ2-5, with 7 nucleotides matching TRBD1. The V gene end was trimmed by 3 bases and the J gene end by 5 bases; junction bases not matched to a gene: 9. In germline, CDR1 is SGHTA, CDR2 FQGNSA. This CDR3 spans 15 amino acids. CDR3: CASSFPGQIRETQYF. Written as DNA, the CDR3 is TGTGCCAGCAGCTTTCCGGGACAGATTAGGGAGACCCAGTACTTC.

The CDR3, as DNA: TGCGCCAGCAGCATGAACAGGGTTGGGAATTCACCCCTCCACTTT. Its protein is CASSMNRVGNSPLHF. V usage is TRBV5-1 and J usage is TRBJ1-6; the D gene is possibly TRBD1 (6 bases). The CDR3 length is 15 residues. Trimming left V 4 bases short and J 7 bases short, with 15 bases between. Per the germline V gene, CDR1 is SGHRS and CDR2 is YFSETQ. The variable domain in full, with the rest retrieved from reference TRBV5-1 and TRBJ1-6, is KAGVTQTPRYLIKTRGQQVTLSCSPISGHRSVSWYQQTPGQGLQFLFEYFSETQRNKGNFPGRFSGRQFSNSRSEMNVSTLELGDSALYLCASSMNRVGNSPLHFGNGTRLTVT.

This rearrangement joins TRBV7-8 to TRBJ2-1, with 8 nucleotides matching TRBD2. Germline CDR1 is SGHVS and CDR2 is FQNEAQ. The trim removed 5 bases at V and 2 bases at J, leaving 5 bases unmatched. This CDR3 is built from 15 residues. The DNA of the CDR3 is TGTGCCAGCAGCGCCAGCGGGGGCACCTACAATGAGCAGTTCTTC. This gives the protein CASSASGGTYNEQFF.

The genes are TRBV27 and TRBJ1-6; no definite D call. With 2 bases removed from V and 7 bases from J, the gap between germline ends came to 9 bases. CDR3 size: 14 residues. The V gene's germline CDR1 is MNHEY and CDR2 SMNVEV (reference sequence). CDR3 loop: CASSLEGRNSPLHF. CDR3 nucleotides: TGTGCCAGCAGTTTAGAGGGTAGGAATTCACCCCTCCACTTT.

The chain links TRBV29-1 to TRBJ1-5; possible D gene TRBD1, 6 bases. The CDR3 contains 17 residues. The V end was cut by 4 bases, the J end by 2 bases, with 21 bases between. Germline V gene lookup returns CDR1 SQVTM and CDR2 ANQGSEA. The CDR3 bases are TGCAGCGTTGCCGTCGGTGTTGCATCAGGGGGCAATCAGCCCCAGCATTTT. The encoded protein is CSVAVGVASGGNQPQHF.

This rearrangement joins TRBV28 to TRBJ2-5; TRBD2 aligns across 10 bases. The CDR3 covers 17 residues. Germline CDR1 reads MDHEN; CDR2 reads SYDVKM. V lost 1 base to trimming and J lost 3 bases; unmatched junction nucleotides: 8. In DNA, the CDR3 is TGTGCCAGCAGTTTATTTGGGCGAGCGGGGGGGAAAGAGACCCAGTACTTC. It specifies CASSLFGRAGGKETQYF.

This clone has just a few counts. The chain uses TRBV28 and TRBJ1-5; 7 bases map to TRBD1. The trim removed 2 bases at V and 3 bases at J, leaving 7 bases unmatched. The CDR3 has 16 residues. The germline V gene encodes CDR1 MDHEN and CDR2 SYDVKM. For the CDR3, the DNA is TGTGCCAGCAGTTTAGTCCCAGGGGGAACCAATCAGCCCCAGCATTTT. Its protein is CASSLVPGGTNQPQHF.

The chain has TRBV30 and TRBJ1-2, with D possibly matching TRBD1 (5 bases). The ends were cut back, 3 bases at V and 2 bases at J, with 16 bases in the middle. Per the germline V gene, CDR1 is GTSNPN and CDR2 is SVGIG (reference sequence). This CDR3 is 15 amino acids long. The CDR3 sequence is CAWSRNRGKNYGYTF. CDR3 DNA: TGTGCCTGGAGCCGAAACCGGGGGAAGAACTATGGCTACACCTTC.